The entry below gives a single T cell receptor (beta chain) sequence along with its context. Germline CDR1 MNHEY, CDR2 SVGEGT. The CDR3 totals 13 residues. Trimming stripped 6 bases from V and 3 bases from J, with 9 bases between. The authors ran a second PCR of roughly 6 to 11 cycles using a sample-barcoded 5' primer and a J-beta primer mix. In TCRdb, the 5' RACE reads were re-called with MiXCR into one record per CDR3 protein. The sample gives approximately 800,000 distinct CDR3 sequences, under 40% of which show up once; 10% to 15% is in the top ten. These data originate in a study of blood T cells in healthy people across ages.

The sequence was collected from a man aged 18-30 years in good health. This chain links TRBV6-2 or TRBV6-3 with TRBJ1-5, with D possibly TRBD1 on 5 matching bases. Source material: blood. CDR3 in amino acids: CASRDNLNQPQHF. The CDR3 bases are TGTGCCAGCAGGGACAACCTCAATCAGCCCCAGCATTTT.